This is a list of T cell receptor beta chains from one sample in a study of technical replicates of blood from a handful of donors. Assay: immunoSEQ multiplex PCR; the TCRdb copy retains only in-frame clones and omits some. The sample contains some 15,000 clones, over 65% of which appear only once. The sample comprised PBMCs. The source is a human donor in good health. Some clones in this sample may be carry-over from other donors' samples. CDR3s include the opening cysteine and the closing phenylalanine or tryptophan. D genes are given only for firm matches. Part of the rows lack a size; the others show once, few, many or a class for expanded clones.

TRBV9,TRBJ1-4,NA,TRBD1,CASSVHGQGDEKLFF,TGTGCCAGCAGCGTCCACGGACAGGGTGATGAAAAACTGTTTTTT
TRBV19,TRBJ2-3,NA,NA,CASSIGTQDFTDTQYF,TGTGCCAGTAGTATAGGGACCCAGGACTTCACAGATACGCAGTATTTT
TRBV5-1,TRBJ2-7,NA,NA,CASRVGLGSSYEQYF,TGCGCCAGCAGGGTTGGACTGGGTAGCTCCTACGAGCAGTACTTC
TRBV5-1,TRBJ2-1,NA,NA,CASSPASGPTYNEQFF,TGCGCCAGCAGCCCAGCGAGCGGGCCTACCTACAATGAGCAGTTCTTC
TRBV7-7,TRBJ2-5,NA,NA,CASRGLAETQYF,TGTGCCAGCAGAGGGCTAGCAGAGACCCAGTACTTC
TRBV5-4,TRBJ2-7,NA,TRBD2,CASSLPPGGAQREQYF,TGTGCCAGCAGCTTACCCCCGGGGGGAGCTCAGCGGGAGCAGTACTTC
TRBV6-5,TRBJ1-3,once,NA,CASSFGESSGNTIYF,TGTGCCAGCTCCTTTGGGGAGAGCTCTGGAAACACCATATATTTT
TRBV27,TRBJ2-7,NA,TRBD1,CASKRGQGIHEQYF,TGTGCCAGCAAAAGGGGGCAGGGTATCCACGAGCAGTACTTC
TRBV27,TRBJ1-1,NA,NA,CASSRRGGTEAFF,TGTGCCAGCAGTCGCCGGGGGGGCACTGAAGCTTTCTTT
TRBV7-9,TRBJ2-2,NA,TRBD1,CASSLGDRSTGELFF,TGTGCCAGCAGCTTGGGGGACAGGTCGACCGGGGAGCTGTTTTTT